The 6 T cell receptor beta chains in this list originate from one sample, sequenced in a study of post-analysis software for immune sequencing data. Study findings and constraints: Among 4 or 5 TRBV segments more frequent in patients than controls were TRBV5-6, TRBV5-1 and TRBV20-1.

The antigens of these receptors remain unknown. Tagging with unique molecular identifiers was a feature of the TCR beta cDNA libraries. TCRdb recomputed calls from the PCR reads with MiXCR, one row per CDR3 protein. The table has roughly 670,000 distinct CDR3 sequences, approximately 59% seen once. The sequenced sample was blood. Source of these receptors: a girl under 10 years old with multiple sclerosis.

Turning to this clonotype: Mismatch with germline at one junction end may stem from a read error. The rearrangement links TRBV6-5 to TRBJ2-1, with 8 bases fitting TRBD2. There are 16 residues in the CDR3. Germline loops: CDR1 MNHEY, CDR2 SVGAGI. CDR3 coding DNA: TGTGCCGGCAGTTATGAGCGGGAGCCCTCCTACAATGAGCAGTTCTTC. Its protein is CAGSYEREPSYNEQFF.

The chain carries TRBV18 and TRBJ2-7, with 10 bases that match TRBD1. Germline CDR1 reads KGHSH; CDR2 reads LQKENI. J gave up 4 bases and V 0 bases, and 21 bases lay outside the gene matches. This CDR3 region has 21 residues. CDR3 nucleotide sequence: TGTGCCAGCTCACCACCCCATACTTTAACTGCAAGACAGGGGGCAAGGTACGAGCAGTACTTC. Its translation is CASSPPHTLTARQGARYEQYF. Drawing the rest from reference TRBV18 and TRBJ2-7, the complete variable domain is NAGVMQNPRHLVRRRGQEARLRCSPMKGHSHVYWYRQLPEEGLKFMVYLQKENIIDESGMPKERFSAEFPKEGPSILRIQQVVRGDSAAYFCASSPPHTLTARQGARYEQYFGPGTRLTVT.

This clonotype appeared a single time. This CDR3 is CATSRGQFNQPQHF. The CDR3 nucleotides read TGTGCCACCAGCCGGGGACAGTTCAATCAGCCCCAGCATTTT. The V and J genes are TRBV15 and TRBJ1-5; 7 bases align to TRBD1. This CDR3 is built from 14 residues. J lost 3 bases, V lost 5 bases, and 4 bases had no gene match. CDR1 is LNHNV and CDR2 is YYDKDF in the germline V gene (reference sequence).

The chain joins TRBV7-3 to TRBJ2-1; 7 bases are a match to TRBD2. There are 16 residues in the CDR3. V lost 4 bases, J lost 7 bases, and 13 bases stayed unmatched. Germline V CDR1 and CDR2: SGHTA, FQGTGA. CDR3 in amino acids: CASSSLLAGEGNEQFF. The CDR3 DNA sequence: TGTGCCAGCAGCTCCCTCCTGGCGGGAGAGGGGAATGAGCAGTTCTTC.

This clonotype was observed a handful of times. V is TRBV29-1 and J is TRBJ2-1, with D unresolved. The CDR3 is 13 amino acids. Trimming left V 3 bases short and J 6 bases short, with 12 bases between. Germline values: CDR1 SQVTM, CDR2 ANQGSEA. CDR3 DNA: TGCAGCGTTGACCTGTCTAGGCTCAATGAGCAGTTCTTC. Protein product: CSVDLSRLNEQFF.

The rearrangement links TRBV29-1 to TRBJ1-2; a weak D match, TRBD1 (5 bases). Germline CDR1 SQVTM, CDR2 ANQGSEA. This CDR3 spans 16 amino acids. Trimming removed 7 bases from V and 4 bases from J, with 25 bases in between. CDR3 protein: CSAGRFEGPKAYGYTF. CDR3 DNA sequence: TGCAGCGCCGGGCGGTTTGAGGGGCCTAAAGCCTATGGCTACACCTTC.